This record looks at one T cell receptor beta chain sequence and its context. Its antigen is unknown. The sample comes from a study of OX40 agonist ivuxolimab in advanced cancers. Regarding the study as a whole: Among the lowest peripheral clonal expansion occurred in 0.1-3.0 mg/kg partial responders.

Measured with immunoSEQ multiplex PCR; TCRdb has only the in-frame clones, and not every one. The sample includes over 35,000 clones, nearly 90% of them seen just once. The V gene's germline CDR1 is SGHTA and CDR2 FQGTGA. Trimming at V came to 0 bases and at J to 1 base, leaving 10 bases not matched to a gene. The CDR3 loop spans 19 amino acids. The sequence was collected from an adult with an advanced solid tumor such as melanoma, head and neck, liver or kidney cancer. The chain links TRBV7-3 to TRBJ2-3, with 10 bases lining up with TRBD2. Sample: CD4+ or CD8+ T cells sorted from blood, taken in a trial of the OX40 agonist ivuxolimab. CDR3 sequence: CASSLTLGTTSGGTDTQYF. The CDR3, as DNA: TGTGCCAGCAGCTTAACCCTTGGTACTACTAGCGGGGGCACAGATACGCAGTATTTT.